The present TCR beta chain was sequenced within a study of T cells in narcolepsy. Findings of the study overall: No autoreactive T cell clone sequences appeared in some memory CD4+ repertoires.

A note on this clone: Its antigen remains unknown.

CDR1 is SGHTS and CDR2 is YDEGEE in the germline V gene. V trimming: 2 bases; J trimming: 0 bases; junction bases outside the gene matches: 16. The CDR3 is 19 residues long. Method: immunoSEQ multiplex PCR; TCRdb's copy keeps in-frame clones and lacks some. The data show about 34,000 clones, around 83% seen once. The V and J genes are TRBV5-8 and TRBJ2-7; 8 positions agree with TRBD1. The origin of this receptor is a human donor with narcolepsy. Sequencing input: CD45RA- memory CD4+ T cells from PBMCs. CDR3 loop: CASSFPGQEAYHSSYEQYF. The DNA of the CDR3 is TGTGCCAGCAGCTTCCCGGGACAGGAGGCCTATCACAGCTCCTACGAGCAGTACTTC.